One sample yielded the 22 T cell receptor beta chains listed below, sequenced in a study of blood T cells in healthy people across ages. Next came a second PCR, run for about 7 to 11 cycles, which used a sample-barcoded 5' primer along with a J-beta primer mix. Using its own MiXCR run on the 5' RACE reads, TCRdb lists one record per CDR3 protein. Of over 600,000 distinct CDR3 sequences in the sample, 45% to 70% are singletons; the top ten hold approximately 24%. Input material: blood. The receptors shown here come from a man in his forties in good health.

V is TRBV29-1 and J is TRBJ2-1; 9 positions match TRBD1. The germline V gene encodes CDR1 SQVTM and CDR2 ANQGSEA. The CDR3 extends over 14 amino acids. J was trimmed by 8 bases and V by 4 bases; bases with no gene match: 9. The chain's CDR3 is CSVAGTGNPDEQFF. The CDR3 DNA reads as TGCAGCGTTGCCGGGACAGGGAATCCCGATGAGCAGTTCTTC.

This chain joins TRBV4-2 and TRBJ1-5; D is undetermined. V lost 0 bases and J 5 bases, leaving 17 bases between the germline ends. The CDR3 totals 17 residues. The V gene's germline CDR1 is LGHNA and CDR2 YNFKEQ. DNA for the CDR3: TGTGCCAGCAGCCAAGATCTTTCCAACCTGGCGGATCAGCCCCAGCATTTT. The encoded protein is CASSQDLSNLADQPQHF.

The genes are TRBV9 and TRBJ1-1; possibly TRBD1 for D (6 bases). V was cut by 4 bases and J by 2 bases, with 12 bases left in between. The CDR3 contains 14 residues. Germline V lookup: CDR1 SGDLS, CDR2 YYNGEE. The CDR3 spells CASSIRQDNTEAFF. The CDR3 nucleotides read TGTGCCAGCAGCATCCGACAGGATAACACTGAAGCTTTCTTT. Full variable domain (outside the CDR3, taken from reference TRBV9 and TRBJ1-1): DSGVTQTPKHLITATGQRVTLRCSPRSGDLSVYWYQQSLDQGLQFLIQYYNGEERAKGNILERFSAQQFPDLHSELNLSSLELGDSALYFCASSIRQDNTEAFFGQGTRLTVV.

CDR3 DNA: TGTGCCAGCAGTAGCATACCTTTGGGGGGTACTGAGACCCAGTACTTC. Its translation: CASSSIPLGGTETQYF. The genes are TRBV5-6 and TRBJ2-7; a possible D gene is TRBD2 (6 bases). The end of the DNA aligns better with TRBJ2-5, so the J call may be wrong. In germline, CDR1 is SGHDT, CDR2 YYEEEE. CDR3 size: 16 residues.

This clonotype was detected a few times. The chain is built from TRBV7-2 and TRBJ2-7; 7 positions match TRBD1. This CDR3 comprises 13 residues. Per germline, CDR1 SGHTA and CDR2 FQGNSA. Trimming took 5 bases from V and 10 from J; bases not matched to a gene: 11. CDR3 nucleotide sequence: TGTGCCAGCAGCGAAAGACAGGGACGAGCACAGTACTTC. Protein: CASSERQGRAQYF.

This clonotype was seen only a few times. V gene TRBV4-2 combines with J gene TRBJ2-3; unclear D gene. Germline V gene lookup returns CDR1 LGHNA and CDR2 YNFKEQ. The ends were cut back, 2 bases at V and 6 bases at J, with 15 bases in the middle. The CDR3 length is 15 residues. For the CDR3, the DNA is TGTGCCAGCAGCCAATATGTGGGATTGGCGGATACGCAGTATTTT. Translated: CASSQYVGLADTQYF.

This chain connects TRBV6-6 to TRBJ1-5; D is possibly TRBD1 (6 bases). Trimming cost V 8 bases and J 2 bases, with 16 bases left between them. Germline V gene sequence: CDR1 MNHNY, CDR2 SVGAGI (reference sequence). The CDR3 is 15 residues long. CDR3 bases: TGTGCCAGCCTACAACAGGGAGTTGGCAATCAGCCCCAGCATTTT. Residues: CASLQQGVGNQPQHF.

V and J are TRBV6-5 and TRBJ1-2; D unresolved. V was cut by 5 bases and J by 4 bases, with 20 bases left in between. The germline V gene encodes CDR1 MNHEY and CDR2 SVGAGI. The CDR3 is 16 residues long. In nucleotides, the CDR3 is TGTGCCAGCAGTCCCTCGAGTGCCTACCTAGGCTATGGCTACACCTTC. This sequence encodes CASSPSSAYLGYGYTF.

This clonotype turned up a few times. The V and J genes are TRBV7-9 and TRBJ2-7; TRBD1 aligns across 10 bases. Germline V gene lookup returns CDR1 SEHNR and CDR2 FQNEAQ (reference sequence). The CDR3 consists of 15 residues. V gave up 3 bases and J gave up 3 bases; unmatched junction bases: 5. This CDR3 is CASSLGTGANYEQYF. CDR3 nucleotide sequence: TGTGCCAGCAGCTTGGGGACAGGGGCCAACTACGAGCAGTACTTC. The full variable domain, its missing parts supplied by reference TRBV7-9 and TRBJ2-7, is DTGVSQNPRHKITKRGQNVTFRCDPISEHNRLYWYRQTLGQGPEFLTYFQNEAQLEKSRLLSDRFSAERPKGSFSTLEIQRTEQGDSAMYLCASSLGTGANYEQYFGPGTRLTVT.

V and J are TRBV20-1 and TRBJ2-5; 9 bases match TRBD2. Germline values: CDR1 DFQATT, CDR2 SNEGSKA (reference sequence). V shed 0 bases, J shed 5 bases, and the junction held 13 bases outside the gene matches. CDR3 length equals 17 residues. CDR3 sequence: CSARDLWSSGNRETQYF. CDR3 nucleotides: TGCAGTGCTAGAGATCTTTGGTCTAGCGGGAATAGGGAGACCCAGTACTTC.

The V call is TRBV27, the J call TRBJ2-7; 9 bases are shared with TRBD2. There are 13 residues in the CDR3. Looked up from germline, CDR1 is MNHEY and CDR2 is SMNVEV (reference sequence). The J segment lost 6 bases and the V segment lost 9 bases, leaving 9 bases of the junction unmatched. CDR3 in DNA: TGTGCCAGTTCCCTTAGCGGGAGCGGCGAGCAGTACTTC. The encoded protein is CASSLSGSGEQYF.

The chain carries TRBV9 and TRBJ2-3; TRBD1 aligns across 8 bases. The CDR3 is made up of 17 amino acids. CDR1 and CDR2 (germline): SGDLS, YYNGEE. Trimming took 6 bases from V and 0 from J; bases not matched to a gene: 12. The CDR3 DNA is TGTGCCAGCACTACATTTTTCGGGACAGGAAGCACAGATACGCAGTATTTT. Translation gives CASTTFFGTGSTDTQYF.

J is TRBJ2-1 and V is TRBV7-9; D tentatively fits TRBD1 or TRBD2 (6 bases each). This CDR3 comprises 15 residues. CDR1 SEHNR and CDR2 FQNEAQ come from the germline V gene (reference sequence). V was clipped by 5 bases and J by 4 bases, with 15 bases between them. In DNA form, the CDR3 reads TGTGCCAGCAGCCCCGCGACAGGAGGGTACAATGAGCAGTTCTTC. Translation gives CASSPATGGYNEQFF. The variable domain in full, completed from reference TRBV7-9 and TRBJ2-1, reads DTGVSQNPRHKITKRGQNVTFRCDPISEHNRLYWYRQTLGQGPEFLTYFQNEAQLEKSRLLSDRFSAERPKGSFSTLEIQRTEQGDSAMYLCASSPATGGYNEQFFGPGTRLTVL.

In regard to this clonotype: Relative to the germline gene, one junction end is altered; a read error may explain this. The J gene is TRBJ1-5, the V gene TRBV28; 12 bases agree with TRBD1. CDR1 is MDHEN, CDR2 SYDVKM, per germline. There are 17 residues in the CDR3. The DNA of the CDR3 is TGTACCAGCAGCCAGTACCGGGACAGGGGGCTCAATCAGCCCCAGCATTTT. Encoded protein: CTSSQYRDRGLNQPQHF.

The V gene is TRBV5-1, the J gene TRBJ2-1, with TRBD1 identical over 7 bases. The CDR3 consists of 14 residues. Trimming cost V 2 bases and J 4 bases; bases outside gene matches: 3. Per the germline V gene, CDR1 is SGHRS and CDR2 is YFSETQ. The CDR3 nucleotides are TGCGCCAGCAGCTTTCAGACAGGGTACAATGAGCAGTTCTTC. Translation gives CASSFQTGYNEQFF.

The chain employs TRBV9 and TRBJ2-5; D unresolved. The CDR3 is made up of 15 amino acids. Germline V gene data show CDR1 as SGDLS and CDR2 as YYNGEE. The V gene lost 2 bases and the J gene lost 1 base, with 12 bases spanning the gap. CDR3 DNA sequence: TGTGCCAGCAGCGTTGGGCCTAGGGCCCAAGAGACCCAGTACTTC. This translates into CASSVGPRAQETQYF.

The gene calls are TRBV7-3 and TRBJ2-1, with 14 bases lining up with TRBD2. This CDR3 has 17 amino acids. From germline, CDR1 is SGHTA and CDR2 FQGTGA. The junction had 4 bases not matched to a gene; V was cut back by 2 bases and J by 4 bases. The CDR3 here is CASSLAGLAGGYNEQFF. Here the CDR3 DNA reads TGTGCCAGCAGCTTAGCTGGACTAGCGGGAGGATACAATGAGCAGTTCTTC.

This clonotype was found a few times. The chain carries TRBV12-3 or TRBV12-4 and TRBJ2-7; 7 positions match TRBD1. The CDR3 is made up of 12 amino acids. With V trimmed by 6 bases and J by 3 bases, 2 bases remained unmatched. CDR3 loop: CASRTGNYEQYF. Written as DNA, the CDR3 is TGTGCCAGCAGGACAGGGAACTACGAGCAGTACTTC.

The chain recombines TRBV2 with TRBJ2-7; TRBD1 aligns across 11 bases. The CDR3 runs 14 residues. V shed 8 bases and J 7 bases; nucleotides not matched to a gene: 10. Germline CDR1 SNHLY, CDR2 FYNNEI. The CDR3 loop is CASFPGQGVREQYF. The CDR3 DNA follows: TGTGCCAGCTTTCCGGGACAGGGGGTGAGGGAGCAGTACTTC.

The CDR3 spells CASSKGHLQETQYF. The CDR3 region has the DNA TGTGCCAGCAGCAAGGGACACCTCCAAGAGACCCAGTACTTC. The chain recombines TRBV5-6 with TRBJ2-5; tentative D call: TRBD1 (6 bases). V lost 4 bases and J 1 base, leaving 11 bases between the germline ends. This CDR3 spans 14 amino acids. CDR1 and CDR2 (germline): SGHDT, YYEEEE.

The J gene is TRBJ2-6, the V gene TRBV25-1, with D perhaps matching TRBD1 or TRBD2 (5 bases each). Germline-derived CDR1 and CDR2 are MGHDK and SYGVNS. The CDR3 length is 16 residues. V shed 0 bases and J shed 1 base, with 7 bases lying between them. CDR3: CASSEYGGSGANVLTF. The DNA of the CDR3 is TGTGCCAGCAGTGAATATGGGGGATCTGGGGCCAACGTCCTGACTTTC.

This chain uses TRBV7-8 with TRBJ2-1; 7 nucleotides match TRBD2. The CDR3 consists of 13 residues. The trim removed 6 bases at V and 8 bases at J, leaving 7 bases unmatched. Germline V gene lookup returns CDR1 SGHVS and CDR2 FQNEAQ. Written as DNA, the CDR3 is TGTGCCAGCAGACCGACTAGCTCCGATGAGCAGTTCTTC. Amino acids: CASRPTSSDEQFF.